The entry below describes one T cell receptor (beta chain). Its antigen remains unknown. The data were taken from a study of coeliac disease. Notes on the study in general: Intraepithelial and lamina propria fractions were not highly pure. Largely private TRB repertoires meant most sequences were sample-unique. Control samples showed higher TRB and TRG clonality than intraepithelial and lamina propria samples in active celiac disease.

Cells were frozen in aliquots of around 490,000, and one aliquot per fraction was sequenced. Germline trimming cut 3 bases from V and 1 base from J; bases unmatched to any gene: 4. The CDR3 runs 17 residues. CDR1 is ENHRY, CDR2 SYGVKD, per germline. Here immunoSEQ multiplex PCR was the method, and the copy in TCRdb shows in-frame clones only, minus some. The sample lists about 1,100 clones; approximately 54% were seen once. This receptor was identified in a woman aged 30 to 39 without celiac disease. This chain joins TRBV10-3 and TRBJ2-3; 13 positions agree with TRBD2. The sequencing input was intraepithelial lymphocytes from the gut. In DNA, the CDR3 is TGTGCCATCAGTGAAGGACTAGCGGGGGTCGGCACAGATACGCAGTATTTT. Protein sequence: CAISEGLAGVGTDTQYF.